This TCR beta chain appears in the sequencing data of a study of blood T cell repertoires in COVID-19. The CDR3 is 17 amino acids. Measured with immunoSEQ multiplex PCR; TCRdb has only the in-frame clones, and not every one. The profile shows fewer than 300,000 clones, 88% of them singletons. This clone appeared a single time. The chain recombines TRBV1 with TRBJ2-2; TRBD1, the D gene given by the table, was not confirmed from the DNA. TRBV1 is a documented pseudogene. The clonotype comes from a man in his fifties or sixties who had recovered from COVID-19. The sample comprised peripheral blood. The CDR3 DNA reads TGCACCAGCAGCTGGGGACAGGCTGTGGAGAACACCGGGGAGCTGTTTTTT. Translated, it gives CTSSWGQAVENTGELFF.